A selection of T cell receptor beta chains follows, all from one sample in a study of cytomegalovirus exposure and HLA in healthy donors. Sequencing used immunoSEQ multiplex PCR; TCRdb keeps in-frame clones, though not all of them. The sample lists roughly 130,000 clones; roughly 86% were seen once. Sequencing was done on a sample of PBMCs. These receptor sequences come from a man younger than 40 in good health and CMV-seronegative. CDR3s include the opening cysteine and the closing phenylalanine or tryptophan. D genes are given only for firm matches. Clone size is given for some rows only: seen once, a few or many times, or a class if the clone is expanded.

TRBJ2-1 | NA | NA | TRBV27 | CATSGRGDNEQFF | TGTGCCACCAGCGGCAGGGGCGACAATGAGCAGTTCTTC
TRBJ2-3 | once | TRBD2 | TRBV5-1 | CASSRSTSGSPGDTQYF | TGCGCCAGCAGCCGATCGACTAGCGGGAGTCCAGGCGATACGCAGTATTTT
TRBJ1-3 | NA | NA | TRBV9 | CASSVDPPGSSGNTIYF | TGTGCCAGCAGCGTAGACCCACCGGGATCCTCTGGAAACACCATATATTTT
TRBJ1-1 | NA | NA | TRBV30 | CAWSGAVNTEAFF | TGTGCCTGGAGTGGCGCGGTGAACACTGAAGCTTTCTTT
TRBJ1-1 | NA | NA | TRBV5-1 | CASSHTVSTEAFF | TGCGCCAGCAGCCACACAGTTAGCACTGAAGCTTTCTTT
TRBJ1-1 | NA | NA | TRBV4-1 | CASSQEVQDMNTEAFF | TGCGCCAGCAGCCAAGAAGTACAGGATATGAACACTGAAGCTTTCTTT
TRBJ2-2 | NA | TRBD2 | TRBV5-1 | CASSLLTSGNGGELFF | TGCGCCAGCAGCCTTCTGACTAGCGGGAATGGCGGGGAGCTGTTTTTT
TRBJ1-1 | NA | NA | TRBV11-1 | CASSLSGGSFNTEAFF | TGTGCCAGCAGCTTATCGGGAGGGTCGTTTAACACTGAAGCTTTCTTT
TRBJ2-5 | NA | NA | TRBV21-1 | CASITTNVYRGAEETQYF | TGTGCCAGCATTACGACCAATGTGTACAGGGGGGCGGAAGAGACCCAGTACTTC
TRBJ1-2 | NA | NA | TRBV5-4 | CASSLGRGLRGYTF | TGTGCCAGCAGCTTAGGCAGGGGTTTAAGGGGCTACACCTTC
TRBJ2-7 | NA | TRBD1 | TRBV5-1 | CASSLGGQGTYEQYF | TGCGCCAGCAGCTTGGGAGGACAGGGGACCTACGAGCAGTACTTC
TRBJ1-3 | NA | TRBD1 | TRBV10-3 | CAISDLARGLAGNTIYF | TGTGCCATCAGTGATCTCGCCAGGGGGTTAGCTGGAAACACCATATATTTT
TRBJ1-6 | NA | NA | TRBV19 | CASSMWRTYNSPLHF | TGTGCCAGTAGTATGTGGCGGACCTATAATTCACCCCTCCACTTT
TRBJ2-7 | NA | NA | TRBV10-1 | CASSETRGGRLDEQYF | TGCGCCAGCAGTGAGACCCGAGGAGGGAGACTCGACGAGCAGTACTTC
TRBJ2-2 | NA | TRBD1 | TRBV18 | CASSRDRNTGELFF | TGTGCCAGCTCTCGGGACAGGAACACCGGGGAGCTGTTTTTT
TRBJ2-7 | NA | TRBD2 | TRBV5-1 | CASSTLAGDSYEQYF | TGCGCCAGCAGCACACTAGCGGGAGACTCCTACGAGCAGTACTTC
TRBJ2-1 | NA | NA | TRBV14 | CASSQQAGYTYNEQFF | TGTGCCAGCAGCCAACAAGCGGGTTATACCTACAATGAGCAGTTCTTC
TRBJ1-1 | NA | NA | TRBV5-1 | CASSWGIGSGVVEAFF | TGCGCCAGCAGCTGGGGTATCGGGTCAGGGGTGGTTGAAGCTTTCTTT
TRBJ2-2 | once | NA | TRBV19 | CASSIENSNTGELFF | TGTGCCAGTAGTATCGAGAATTCTAACACCGGGGAGCTGTTTTTT
TRBJ1-1 | once | NA | TRBV30 | CAWTSDSTEAFF | TGTGCCTGGACTTCAGACAGTACTGAAGCTTTCTTT
TRBJ2-7 | NA | TRBD2 | TRBV4-1 | CASSHLAVNYEQYF | TGCGCCAGCAGCCACCTAGCGGTTAACTACGAGCAGTACTTC
TRBJ2-1 | NA | NA | TRBV2 | CASRRRNEQFF | TGTGCCAGCAGGAGGAGAAATGAGCAGTTCTTC
TRBJ1-2 | NA | TRBD1 | TRBV27 | CASKATGGSYGYTF | TGTGCCAGCAAAGCTACAGGGGGTAGCTATGGCTACACCTTC
TRBJ2-5 | few | NA | TRBV29-1 | CSGQGNGETQYF | TGCAGCGGTCAGGGGAACGGAGAGACCCAGTACTTC
TRBJ1-2 | few | TRBD1 | TRBV6-5 | CASSYRDSNYGYTF | TGTGCCAGCAGTTACAGGGACAGCAACTATGGCTACACCTTC
TRBJ2-2 | NA | TRBD2 | TRBV7-2 | CASSAEAGLAYTGELFF | TGTGCCAGCAGCGCCGAGGCGGGACTAGCCTACACCGGGGAGCTGTTTTTT
TRBJ2-1 | NA | NA | TRBV10-1 | CASSIGDEQFF | TGCGCCAGCAGTATAGGGGATGAGCAGTTCTTC
TRBJ2-2 | NA | TRBD2 | TRBV13 | CASSLSTSGRKGGELFF | TGTGCCAGCAGCTTATCGACTAGCGGGAGGAAAGGCGGGGAGCTGTTTTTT
TRBJ2-1 | NA | TRBD2 | TRBV19 | CASSMIAGSSYNEQFF | TGTGCCAGTAGTATGATAGCGGGCAGCTCCTACAATGAGCAGTTCTTC
TRBJ1-1 | NA | NA | TRBV14 | CATRWDSDGAEAFF | TGTGCCACCCGGTGGGACTCAGACGGGGCTGAAGCTTTCTTT
TRBJ2-6 | NA | NA | TRBV5-4 | CASHLGGRSSGANVLTF | TGTGCCAGCCACCTGGGGGGACGCTCCTCTGGGGCCAACGTCCTGACTTTC
TRBJ1-1 | NA | NA | TRBV4-1 | CASSQDQGVGNTEAFF | TGCGCCAGCAGCCAAGATCAAGGGGTGGGGAACACTGAAGCTTTCTTT
TRBJ1-6 | NA | TRBD1 | TRBV6-4 | CASSVGQHNSPLHF | TGTGCCAGCAGTGTGGGACAGCATAATTCACCCCTCCACTTT
TRBJ2-1 | NA | NA | TRBV9 | CASAGGVAGSYNEQFF | TGTGCCAGCGCCGGAGGAGTGGCGGGATCCTACAATGAGCAGTTCTTC
TRBJ2-3 | NA | TRBD2 | TRBV30 | CAWERRALAGEGHGDTQYF | TGTGCCTGGGAAAGAAGGGCCCTGGCGGGAGAGGGGCATGGTGATACGCAGTATTTT
TRBJ2-7 | NA | NA | TRBV5-6 | CASSLAVGGFEQYF | TGTGCCAGCAGCTTGGCTGTAGGGGGTTTCGAGCAGTACTTC
TRBJ2-5 | NA | NA | TRBV5-1 | CASSAPPGEETQYF | TGCGCCAGCAGCGCTCCCCCCGGGGAAGAGACCCAGTACTTC
TRBJ2-3 | NA | NA | TRBV19 | CASSTTGYIDTQYF | TGTGCCAGTAGCACAACAGGGTACATCGATACGCAGTATTTT
TRBJ1-4 | NA | NA | TRBV2 | CASIGGLVEKLFF | TGTGCCAGCATCGGGGGATTGGTCGAAAAACTGTTTTTT
TRBJ2-7 | NA | TRBD1 | TRBV27 | CASSAPDRVGFEQYF | TGTGCCAGCAGTGCCCCCGACAGGGTTGGGTTCGAGCAGTACTTC
TRBJ2-7 | NA | NA | TRBV29-1 | CSILHREQYF | TGCAGCATATTACATCGCGAGCAGTACTTC
TRBJ1-3 | NA | TRBD1 | TRBV19 | CASRDRRTSGNTIYF | TGTGCCAGTAGGGACAGGAGAACGTCTGGAAACACCATATATTTT